This T cell receptor (beta chain) was recovered during a study of blood T cell repertoires in COVID-19. Study details: PBMCs, B-cell-depleted T cells, or T cells provided the cDNA or gDNA that made up the material.

In the original analysis: Estimation of nucleated cell counts relied on the amplification of reference gene primers. TCRdb's copy holds only in-frame clones and misses some; the assay was immunoSEQ multiplex PCR. V, J and clone size are taken as reported in that table, and D and trimming were inferred from the DNA itself. The sample carries 200,000 to 300,000 clones, 84% recorded once. J was trimmed by 5 bases and V by 5 bases; bases with no gene match: 9. This CDR3 has 14 residues. The germline gives CDR1 MNHEY, CDR2 SMNVEV (reference sequence). The TCR originated in a man in his fifties with acute or convalescent COVID-19. The chain links TRBV27 to TRBJ2-7, with 7 bases that match TRBD1. Sequencing was performed on peripheral blood. The DNA for the CDR3 is TGTGCCAGCAGTCCCCGACAGGGCCTGCACGAGCAGTACTTC. Encoded protein: CASSPRQGLHEQYF.